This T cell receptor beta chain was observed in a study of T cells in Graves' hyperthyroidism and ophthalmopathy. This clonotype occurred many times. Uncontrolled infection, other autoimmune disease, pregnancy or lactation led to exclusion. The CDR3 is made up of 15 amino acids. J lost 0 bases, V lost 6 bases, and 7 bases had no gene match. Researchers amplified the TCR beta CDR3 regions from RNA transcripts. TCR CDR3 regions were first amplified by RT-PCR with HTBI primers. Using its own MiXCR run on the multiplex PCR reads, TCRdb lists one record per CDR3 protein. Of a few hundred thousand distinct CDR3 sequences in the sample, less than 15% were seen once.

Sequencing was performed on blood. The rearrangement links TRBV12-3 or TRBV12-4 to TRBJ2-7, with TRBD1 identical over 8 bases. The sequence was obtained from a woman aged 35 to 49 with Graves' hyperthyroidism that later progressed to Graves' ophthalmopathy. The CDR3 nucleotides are TGTGCCAGCAGCCACTGGGACAGGTTCTCCTACGAGCAGTACTTC. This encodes CASSHWDRFSYEQYF.